Following are 5 T cell receptor beta chains from one sample sequenced in a study of graft-versus-host responses after intestinal transplantation. The assay was immunoSEQ multiplex PCR, and TCRdb's table has in-frame clones only and misses some. This table has 19,000 or so clones, around nine tenths appearing once. The sample was PBMCs, taken approximately 220 days after intestinal transplant. The receptor source for this set is a human patient who received an intestinal transplant, so some T cells may come from the graft donor.

CDR3 residues: CASGLLTGGINNEQFF. DNA of the CDR3: TGTGCTAGTGGTTTGCTCACAGGGGGGATTAACAATGAGCAGTTCTTC. The chain is built from TRBV12-5 and TRBJ2-1, with 8 bases matching TRBD1. The V gene's germline CDR1 is LGHNT and CDR2 FRNRAP. V lost 2 bases, J lost 5 bases, and 8 bases stayed unmatched. The CDR3 runs to 16 residues.

The chain combines TRBV15 with TRBJ1-2, with a weak D call TRBD1 (5 bases). Trimming took off 5 bases at V and 0 bases at J, with 7 bases between the two ends. Germline loops: CDR1 LNHNV, CDR2 YYDKDF (reference sequence). This CDR3 spans 13 amino acids. The CDR3 is CATSGAPNYGYTF. The CDR3, as DNA: TGTGCCACCAGCGGGGCTCCTAACTATGGCTACACCTTC.

Details on this clone: One end of the junction fails to match germline, which may point to a read error. This sample includes further DNA sequences coding for the same CDR3. This rearrangement joins TRBV7-9 to TRBJ2-1; D ambiguous. Germline values: CDR1 SEHNR, CDR2 FQNEAQ (reference sequence). The CDR3 totals 15 residues. CDR3 sequence: CASSLLRPSNNEQFF. The CDR3, as DNA: TGCGCCAGCAGCTTACTACGCCCCTCGAACAATGAGCAGTTCTTC.

The rearrangement uses TRBV6-4 and TRBJ2-3, with TRBD2 matching over 14 bases. Germline V CDR1 and CDR2: MRHNA, SNTAGT. CDR3 length: 15 residues. J gave up 3 bases and V 6 bases, and 2 bases lay outside the gene matches. The CDR3 is CASSRTSGGTDTQYF. CDR3 sequence (DNA): TGTGCCAGCAGCCGGACTAGCGGGGGGACAGATACGCAGTATTTT.

Turning to this clone: At the DNA level, this CDR3 is encoded by other sequences in the same sample as well. V usage is TRBV29-1 and J usage is TRBJ1-1; D uncertain. V was shortened by 4 bases and J by 3 bases, with 27 bases between the two germline ends. This CDR3 is built from 18 residues. Looked up from germline, CDR1 is SQVTM and CDR2 is ANQGSEA. The CDR3, as DNA: TGCAGCGTTGCCTCTCCGCGGGTGGTTCACCAAGGAGACACTGAAGCTTTCTTT. Translating it yields CSVASPRVVHQGDTEAFF.